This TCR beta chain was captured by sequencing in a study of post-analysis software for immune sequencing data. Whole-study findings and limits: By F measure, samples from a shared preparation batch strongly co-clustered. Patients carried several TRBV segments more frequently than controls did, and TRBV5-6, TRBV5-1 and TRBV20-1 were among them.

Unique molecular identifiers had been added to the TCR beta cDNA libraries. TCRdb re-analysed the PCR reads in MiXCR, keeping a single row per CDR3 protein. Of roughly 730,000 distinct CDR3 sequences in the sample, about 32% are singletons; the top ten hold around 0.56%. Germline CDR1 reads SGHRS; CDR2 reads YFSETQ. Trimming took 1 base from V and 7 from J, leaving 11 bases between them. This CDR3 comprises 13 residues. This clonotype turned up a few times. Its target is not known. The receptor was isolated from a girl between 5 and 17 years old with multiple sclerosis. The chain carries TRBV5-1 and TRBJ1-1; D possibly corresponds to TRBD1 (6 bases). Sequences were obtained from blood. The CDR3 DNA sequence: TGCGCCAGCAGCTTGATACAGGGTGGTGAAGCTTTCTTT. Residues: CASSLIQGGEAFF.